One T cell receptor (beta chain) is described in this entry. Its specificity is not known. Only in-frame clones appear in the TCRdb table, and some are missing; sequencing was by immunoSEQ multiplex PCR. The sample holds about 2.1 million clones; around 93% are singletons and the top ten take roughly 1.7%. The CDR3 has 15 residues. The J segment lost 8 bases and the V segment lost 7 bases, leaving 16 bases of the junction unmatched. CD45RO-negative CD8 cells positively selected for CCR7 made up the naive population, which excluded terminally differentiated effector memory CD45RA+ cells. The sample originates from a study of shared clonotypes between healthy human individuals. Study-level background: CD4 naive and memory got three plates each, CD8 naive two, CD8 memory one. Study-level results: Sampling involved blood alone; tissue repertoires likely differ.

The sample comprised naive CD8+ T cells from PBMCs. The rearrangement links TRBV6-7 to TRBJ1-2, with 7 positions matching TRBD1. TRBV6-7 has ORF status, its function being uncertain. The sequence derives from a man between 18 and 29 years old in good health. Some clones in this sample may be carry-over from other donors' samples. CDR3 nucleotides: TGTGCCAGCAATCACCACAGGGGAAAATCTCGAGGCTACACCTTC. This encodes CASNHHRGKSRGYTF.